This TCR beta chain was captured in a study of blood T cell repertoires in COVID-19. This CDR3 is built from 13 residues. The V end was cut by 6 bases, the J end by 0 bases, with 9 bases between. CDR1 is MDHEN, CDR2 SYDVKM, per germline. Authors' data handling: For nucleated cells, counts were estimated from reference gene primer amplification. Sequencing was performed with immunoSEQ multiplex PCR; in TCRdb, only in-frame clones are kept and a portion is missing. From that table come the V and J calls and clone size; the DNA was used to work out D and trimming. The data show about 44,000 clones, with 90% to 95% seen just once and approximately 0.35% held by the top ten. Seattle's enrolled individuals joined amid active infection and were then monitored longitudinally.

This clonotype was obtained from a man aged 50-59 years with COVID-19, enrolled during active disease. Material: peripheral blood. This rearrangement joins TRBV28 to TRBJ2-7; maybe TRBD1 (5 bases). CDR3 DNA: TGTGCCAGCAGGCCAGGGAACTCCTACGAGCAGTACTTC. It encodes CASRPGNSYEQYF. The full variable domain, its missing parts supplied by reference TRBV28 and TRBJ2-7, is DVKVTQSSRYLVKRTGEKVFLECVQDMDHENMFWYRQDPGLGLRLIYFSYDVKMKEKGDIPEGYSVSREKKERFSLILESASTNQTSMYLCASRPGNSYEQYFGPGTRLTVT.